One sample yielded the 29 T cell receptor beta chains listed below, sequenced in a study of tumour-infiltrating T cells in Burkitt lymphoma. TCRdb's copy holds only in-frame clones and misses some; the assay was immunoSEQ multiplex PCR. Among approximately 14,000 clones listed, roughly 85% were seen once. Sequenced material: tumor tissue. The source of these receptors is a human donor with diffuse large B-cell lymphoma.

The chain links TRBV20-1 to TRBJ2-3, with unresolved D. Germline CDR1 and CDR2: DFQATT and SNEGSKA (reference sequence). V lost 3 bases to trimming and J lost 9 bases, with 10 bases between them. The CDR3 has 11 residues. This CDR3 is CSARDLPTQYF. DNA of the CDR3: TGCAGTGCTAGGGATCTCCCAACGCAGTATTTT.

This sequence joins TRBV2 and TRBJ2-3, with a weak D call TRBD2 (6 bases). CDR3 length equals 17 residues. The ends were cut back, 9 bases at V and 4 bases at J, with 26 bases in the middle. In germline, CDR1 is SNHLY, CDR2 FYNNEI. CDR3 sequence: CASPHSGESRGADTQYF. The DNA for the CDR3 is TGTGCCAGTCCACATAGCGGCGAGAGTCGGGGTGCAGATACGCAGTATTTT.

The chain links TRBV5-8 to TRBJ2-1; possible D gene TRBD1, 5 bases. V gave up 3 bases and J gave up 3 bases, with 10 bases separating them. Germline V CDR1 and CDR2: SGHTS, YDEGEE. The CDR3 has 14 amino acids. CDR3 protein: CASSSQGLYNEQFF. In DNA, the CDR3 is TGTGCCAGCAGCTCCCAGGGCCTCTACAATGAGCAGTTCTTC.

J is TRBJ1-4 and V is TRBV29-1, with 9 bases fitting TRBD1. J gave up 8 bases and V 1 base, and 11 bases lay outside the gene matches. The CDR3 has 16 amino acids. Germline assignment: CDR1 SQVTM and CDR2 ANQGSEA. CDR3 sequence reads: CSVEGLPGQGLEKLFF. The DNA of the CDR3 is TGCAGCGTTGAAGGTCTTCCGGGACAGGGCTTGGAAAAACTGTTTTTT.

This clone was picked up a small number of times. The chain combines TRBV19 with TRBJ1-3, with D possibly matching TRBD1 (6 bases). Germline V gene data show CDR1 as LNHDA and CDR2 as SQIVND (reference sequence). The CDR3 has 15 amino acids. The ends were cut back, 3 bases at V and 4 bases at J, with 13 bases in the middle. CDR3 bases: TGTGCCAGTAGTATCAGGGGTCCAGCCGGAAACACCATATATTTT. Translated: CASSIRGPAGNTIYF. Supplemented by reference TRBV19 and TRBJ1-3, the full variable domain reads DGGITQSPKYLFRKEGQNVTLSCEQNLNHDAMYWYRQDPGQGLRLIYYSQIVNDFQKGDIAEGYSVSREKKESFPLTVTSAQKNPTAFYLCASSIRGPAGNTIYFGEGSWLTVV.

CDR3 protein: CASSAGTGGSNTIYF. CDR3 DNA: TGTGCCAGCAGCGCCGGGACAGGGGGCAGTAACACCATATATTTT. The chain employs TRBV9 and TRBJ1-3; 12 positions match TRBD1. CDR1 and CDR2 from the germline V gene are SGDLS and YYNGEE. Germline trimming cut 3 bases from V and 7 bases from J; bases unmatched to any gene: 5. The CDR3 covers 15 residues. Looking up the rest from reference TRBV9 and TRBJ1-3 gives the full variable domain: DSGVTQTPKHLITATGQRVTLRCSPRSGDLSVYWYQQSLDQGLQFLIQYYNGEERAKGNILERFSAQQFPDLHSELNLSSLELGDSALYFCASSAGTGGSNTIYFGEGSWLTVV.

The V call is TRBV5-1, the J call TRBJ1-1; D call uncertain. V lost 1 base to trimming and J lost 1 base, with 17 bases between them. Looked up from germline, CDR1 is SGHRS and CDR2 is YFSETQ. The CDR3 runs 17 residues. The CDR3, as DNA: TGCGCCAGCAGCTTGCGACCAACCGGAGACTCGAACACTGAAGCTTTCTTT. Amino acid sequence: CASSLRPTGDSNTEAFF.

This CDR3 is CASSGAPSGANVLTF. The CDR3 region has the DNA TGTGCCAGCAGCGGAGCCCCCTCTGGGGCCAACGTCCTGACTTTC. V and J are TRBV5-4 and TRBJ2-6; D uncertain. V was trimmed by 4 bases and J by 0 bases, leaving 8 bases between them. CDR3 length equals 15 residues. Germline CDR1 reads SGHNT; CDR2 reads YYREEE (reference sequence).

V is TRBV5-1 and J is TRBJ1-5; 9 bases fit TRBD1. The J call may be wrong; the DNA end is better matched by TRBJ2-3. CDR1 and CDR2 (germline): SGHRS, YFSETQ. The CDR3 consists of 15 residues. CDR3 sequence: CASSFGTGLYQPQYF. The CDR3 coding sequence is TGCGCCAGCAGCTTCGGGACAGGGTTATACCAGCCCCAGTATTTT.

The chain links TRBV10-3 to TRBJ2-6, with D tentatively TRBD1 (6 bases). CDR3 length: 13 residues. V lost 7 bases and J lost 2, with 6 bases in between. Germline values: CDR1 ENHRY, CDR2 SYGVKD. The CDR3 reads CAIKGAGANVLTF. The CDR3 region has the DNA TGTGCCATCAAGGGGGCTGGGGCCAACGTCCTGACTTTC.

The genes are TRBV18 and TRBJ1-1; D remains ambiguous. The CDR3 extends over 14 amino acids. The germline V gene encodes CDR1 KGHSH and CDR2 LQKENI. Between the trimmed V and J ends, which lost 3 bases and 5 bases, there was a span of 13 bases. The CDR3 DNA is TGTGCCAGCTCACCTCTCCGTGAACAAACTGAAGCTTTCTTT. Translation gives CASSPLREQTEAFF.

V is TRBV20-1 and J is TRBJ2-1; D gene unclear. Trimming left V 2 bases short and J 9 bases short, with 8 bases between. Germline lookup yields CDR1 DFQATT and CDR2 SNEGSKA (reference sequence). This CDR3 has 11 residues. The CDR3 loop is CSARQVGEQFF. For the CDR3, the DNA is TGCAGTGCTAGACAGGTTGGTGAGCAGTTCTTC.

V usage is TRBV6-5 and J usage is TRBJ1-2; the D gene is possibly TRBD1 (6 bases). This CDR3 is 15 amino acids long. V was pared by 5 bases and J by 1 base, with 14 bases between. Germline values: CDR1 MNHEY, CDR2 SVGAGI. This chain's CDR3 is CASSAPGQSNYGYTF. The DNA of the CDR3 is TGTGCCAGCAGTGCCCCCGGACAGAGTAACTATGGCTACACCTTC.

This clone was seen only a few times. The chain recombines TRBV5-6 with TRBJ1-6; D gene unclear. The germline gives CDR1 SGHDT, CDR2 YYEEEE. The CDR3 loop spans 14 amino acids. Trimming took off 7 bases at V and 10 bases at J, with 18 bases between the two ends. DNA for the CDR3: TGTGCCAGCCTGACCTCCGGCCCGGGGTCACCCCTCCACTTT. It yields the protein CASLTSGPGSPLHF.

This chain links TRBV10-3 with TRBJ2-7; 12 bases match TRBD1. CDR3 size: 14 residues. With 7 bases clipped from V and 5 bases from J, the junction kept 6 bases outside the gene matches. Germline loops: CDR1 ENHRY, CDR2 SYGVKD. This CDR3 reads CAIKGTGGVHEQYF. Here the CDR3 DNA reads TGTGCCATCAAAGGGACAGGGGGCGTGCACGAGCAGTACTTC.

As DNA, the CDR3 is TGTGCCAGCAGCATCATGGCGGGAAGCACAGATACGCAGTATTTT. This codes for CASSIMAGSTDTQYF. The genes are TRBV7-9 and TRBJ2-3; D is possibly TRBD2 (6 bases). Trimming stripped 5 bases from V and 0 bases from J, with 12 bases between. CDR3 length: 15 residues. Germline V gene data show CDR1 as SEHNR and CDR2 as FQNEAQ (reference sequence).

V is TRBV16 and J is TRBJ1-2; D possibly corresponds to TRBD1 (5 bases). The V end lost 4 bases, the J end lost 6 bases, and 9 bases lay between the germline ends. Germline CDR1 and CDR2: KGHSY and FQNENV. The CDR3 totals 12 residues. In nucleotides, the CDR3 is TGTGCCAGCAGCCTTAGACAGAATGGCTACACCTTC. Its protein product is CASSLRQNGYTF.

The CDR3 DNA reads as TGTGCCAGCAGTGGGGGCCCCGGATACAATGAGCAGTTCTTC. Translating it yields CASSGGPGYNEQFF. This chain links TRBV5-6 with TRBJ2-1, with D tentatively TRBD1 (6 bases). Germline lookup yields CDR1 SGHDT and CDR2 YYEEEE. V was trimmed by 5 bases and J by 4 bases, leaving 13 bases between them. The CDR3 covers 14 residues.

This chain joins TRBV15 and TRBJ2-2; D is perhaps TRBD1 (7 bases). Trimming removed 8 bases at V and 1 base at J, with 26 bases between. This CDR3 has 19 residues. Germline-derived CDR1 and CDR2 are LNHNV and YYDKDF (reference sequence). The CDR3 loop is CATSNEPGETGLNTGELFF. In nucleotides, the CDR3 is TGTGCCACCTCCAATGAGCCGGGGGAGACAGGGTTGAACACCGGGGAGCTGTTTTTT.

Concerning this clone: A much larger clone differs by one base, so this may be a read error. The chain recombines TRBV6-5 with TRBJ2-2; no clear D gene. The CDR3 contains 10 residues. The V end lost 10 bases, the J end lost 4 bases, and 4 bases lay between the germline ends. Germline V gives CDR1 MNHEY, CDR2 SVGAGI. The CDR3 sequence: CATSTGELFF. The CDR3 coding sequence is TGTGCCACCAGCACCGGGGAGCTGTTTTTT.

The chain has TRBV7-9 and TRBJ2-7, with 10 bases matching TRBD2. There are 15 residues in the CDR3. The V gene's germline CDR1 is SEHNR and CDR2 FQNEAQ (reference sequence). V dropped 2 bases and J dropped 3; count of bases not matched to a gene: 4. CDR3 bases: TGTGCCAGCAGCTTAACTAGCGGGACCCTCTACGAGCAGTACTTC. It is translated as CASSLTSGTLYEQYF.

The chain joins TRBV5-5 to TRBJ1-2; D ambiguous. Germline V CDR1 and CDR2: SGHKS, YYEKEE (reference sequence). V dropped 0 bases and J dropped 6 bases, with 15 bases sitting between them. This CDR3 has 15 amino acids. This CDR3 is CASSLVEGPINGYTF. CDR3 DNA sequence: TGTGCCAGCAGCTTGGTTGAGGGTCCAATAAATGGCTACACCTTC.

V gene TRBV6-5 combines with J gene TRBJ2-7, with D possibly being TRBD1 or TRBD2 (5 bases each). The CDR3 extends over 16 amino acids. From germline, CDR1 is MNHEY and CDR2 SVGAGI. V lost 4 bases and J lost 6, with 22 bases in between. As DNA, the CDR3 is TGTGCCAGCAGTTCGTCTATCGGGACCCTAGGCATCGAGCAGTACTTC. This translates into CASSSSIGTLGIEQYF.

The chain couples TRBV5-1 to TRBJ1-1; 8 nucleotides line up with TRBD1. Germline V gives CDR1 SGHRS, CDR2 YFSETQ. The CDR3 length is 12 residues. Trimming took 0 bases from V and 8 from J; bases not matched to a gene: 0. The chain's CDR3 is CASSLGTGEAFF. CDR3 bases: TGCGCCAGCAGCTTGGGGACAGGGGAAGCTTTCTTT.

CDR3 amino acids: CASSVGVGITDTQYF. The CDR3 DNA sequence: TGTGCCAGCAGCGTAGGGGTGGGGATCACAGATACGCAGTATTTT. The J gene is TRBJ2-3, the V gene TRBV9; D is unresolved. The length of the CDR3 is 15 residues. Trimming took 0 bases from V and 2 from J, leaving 10 bases between them. The V gene's germline CDR1 is SGDLS and CDR2 YYNGEE.

This rearrangement joins TRBV29-1 to TRBJ2-7; D is uncertain. Trimming took 6 bases from V and 5 from J, leaving 11 bases between them. Looked up from germline, CDR1 is SQVTM and CDR2 is ANQGSEA. CDR3 length: 11 residues. The CDR3 region is CSVLVSHEQYF. CDR3 nucleotides: TGCAGCGTCCTAGTCAGCCACGAGCAGTACTTC.

The gene calls are TRBV19 and TRBJ1-2; the match to TRBD1 covers 8 bases. This CDR3 has 19 amino acids. Trimming removed 6 bases from V and 3 bases from J; junction bases left unmatched: 21. The V gene's germline CDR1 is LNHDA and CDR2 SQIVND (reference sequence). DNA of the CDR3: TGTGCCAGTAGAGGACAGGGAGGAGTGAGTGCTTGGGACTACTATGGCTACACCTTC. Its translation is CASRGQGGVSAWDYYGYTF.

The chain employs TRBV5-1 and TRBJ1-1; 7 nucleotides match TRBD1. The V and J ends lost 1 base and 4 bases, in that order; junction bases with no gene match: 7. The CDR3 consists of 15 residues. Germline V gene lookup returns CDR1 SGHRS and CDR2 YFSETQ. CDR3 loop: CASSLRPRDSTEAFF. The DNA of the CDR3 is TGCGCCAGCAGCTTGAGGCCGCGGGACAGCACTGAAGCTTTCTTT.

This rearrangement joins TRBV4-2 to TRBJ2-3, with D possibly matching TRBD1 (5 bases). The CDR3 is 13 amino acids. The germline V gene encodes CDR1 LGHNA and CDR2 YNFKEQ. Trimming removed 4 bases from V and 3 bases from J, with 8 bases in between. Here the CDR3 reads CASSPRQTDTQYF. The DNA of the CDR3 is TGTGCCAGCAGCCCCAGACAGACAGATACGCAGTATTTT.